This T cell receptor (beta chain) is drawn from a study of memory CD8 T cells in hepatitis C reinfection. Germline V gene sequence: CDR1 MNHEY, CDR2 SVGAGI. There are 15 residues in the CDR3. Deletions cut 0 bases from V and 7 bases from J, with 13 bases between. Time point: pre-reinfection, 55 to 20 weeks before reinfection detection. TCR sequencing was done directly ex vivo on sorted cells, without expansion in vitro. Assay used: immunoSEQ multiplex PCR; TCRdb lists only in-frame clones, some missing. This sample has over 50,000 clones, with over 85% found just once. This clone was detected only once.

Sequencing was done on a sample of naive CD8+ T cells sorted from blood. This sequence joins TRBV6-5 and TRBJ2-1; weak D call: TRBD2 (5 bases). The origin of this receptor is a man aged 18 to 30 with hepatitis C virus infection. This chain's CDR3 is CASSYSAPTGNEQFF. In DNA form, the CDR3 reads TGTGCCAGCAGTTACTCCGCCCCGACGGGAAATGAGCAGTTCTTC.